This is a list of T cell receptor beta chains from one sample in a study of response to subunit inactivated influenza vaccine. MiXCR, run by TCRdb on the RT-PCR reads, gives a single entry per CDR3 protein. The sample carries 450,000 to 600,000 distinct CDR3 sequences, 16% recorded once. The specimen was CD4+ T cells sorted from PBMCs, collected 23 to 25 months after vaccination. The receptors were sampled from a man aged 50 to 75 who received an inactivated influenza vaccine. The CDR3 runs from the conserved cysteine through the conserved F or W. The D gene is left open where the match is weak. A clone size is listed for some rows: how often the clone was seen (once, few, many), or a class if it is expanded.

TRBJ1-4,few,TRBV25-1,-,CASSEQGVFSTNEKLFF,TGTGCCAGCAGTGAACAGGGCGTCTTCTCCACTAATGAAAAACTGTTTTTT
TRBJ2-3,-,TRBV6-5,TRBD2,CASSYSISGAGDTQYF,TGTGCCAGCAGTTACTCGATTAGCGGGGCTGGAGATACGCAGTATTTT
TRBJ1-1,-,TRBV12-3/TRBV12-4,-,CASSLSGITEAFF,TGTGCCAGCAGTTTAAGTGGCATCACTGAAGCTTTCTTT
TRBJ2-7,once,TRBV7-7,TRBD1,CASSSGTGRQEQYF,TGTGCTAGCAGCTCTGGGACAGGCCGTCAAGAGCAGTACTTC
TRBJ2-7,-,TRBV6-1,TRBD1,CASSKYYGTGNVYEQYF,TGTGCCAGCAGTAAATACTACGGGACAGGGAATGTTTACGAGCAGTACTTC
TRBJ2-1,many,TRBV20-1,-,CSAPSYGGSEQFF,TGCAGTGCTCCATCCTACGGGGGCAGTGAGCAGTTCTTC
TRBJ1-4,few,TRBV25-1,TRBD1,CASSDRQGAWTNEKLFF,TGTGCCAGCAGTGATAGGCAGGGGGCTTGGACTAATGAAAAACTGTTTTTT
TRBJ2-1,-,TRBV30,TRBD2,CAKGSTSGRSSYNEQFF,TGTGCCAAGGGGTCGACTAGCGGGAGGTCTTCCTACAATGAGCAGTTCTTC
TRBJ1-4,few,TRBV4-2,-,CASSQAWGQSFEKLFF,TGTGCCAGCAGCCAAGCCTGGGGCCAAAGCTTCGAAAAACTGTTTTTT
TRBJ2-1,medium-sized,TRBV5-1,TRBD2,CASSALVYSGGNSYNEQFF,TGCGCCAGCAGCGCACTTGTTTATAGCGGGGGAAACTCCTACAATGAGCAGTTCTTC
TRBJ2-3,-,TRBV20-1,-,CSASTRTDTQYF,TGCAGTGCATCAACACGGACAGATACGCAGTATTTT
TRBJ1-5,few,TRBV19,TRBD1,CASSIGQGIHQPQHF,TGTGCCAGTAGTATAGGACAGGGGATTCATCAGCCCCAGCATTTT
TRBJ2-2,medium-sized,TRBV27,-,CASKAAGNTGELFF,TGTGCCAGCAAAGCCGCGGGCAACACCGGGGAGCTGTTTTTT
TRBJ2-4,few,TRBV28,TRBD1,CASSIRTGSKNIQYF,TGTGCCAGCAGTATCAGGACAGGGAGCAAAAACATTCAGTACTTC
TRBJ2-2,few,TRBV3-1,-,CASSWRGRHTGELFF,TGTGCCAGCAGCTGGCGGGGTAGACACACCGGGGAGCTGTTTTTT
TRBJ1-1,few,TRBV6-1,TRBD1,CASSEWQGDTEAFF,TGTGCCAGCAGTGAGTGGCAGGGGGACACTGAAGCTTTCTTT
TRBJ1-1,-,TRBV7-9,-,CASSLEWSTEAFF,TGTGCCAGCAGCTTAGAGTGGTCCACTGAAGCTTTCTTT
TRBJ2-5,few,TRBV7-9,TRBD1,CASSLGTGARETQYF,TGTGCCAGCAGCCTCGGGACAGGGGCCCGGGAGACCCAGTACTTC
TRBJ2-1,-,TRBV20-1,TRBD2,CSARAGLAGVAYNEQFF,TGCAGTGCTAGAGCGGGACTAGCGGGGGTAGCCTACAATGAGCAGTTCTTC
TRBJ2-7,many,TRBV29-1,-,CSVEDGVYEQYF,TGCAGCGTTGAAGATGGGGTCTACGAGCAGTACTTC
TRBJ2-7,-,TRBV5-1,TRBD2,CASRAGLLEYEQYF,TGCGCCAGCCGAGCGGGACTCCTCGAATACGAGCAGTACTTC
TRBJ1-6,few,TRBV5-1,-,CASSQEPNSPLHF,TGCGCCAGCAGCCAAGAACCTAATTCACCCCTCCACTTT
TRBJ2-1,-,TRBV14,-,CASSQVGKQFF,TGTGCCAGCAGCCAAGTTGGGAAGCAGTTCTTC
TRBJ1-2,-,TRBV6-5,-,CASSYSLQPRTSTF,TGTGCCAGCAGTTACTCGTTACAGCCTAGAACAAGCACCTTC
TRBJ2-2,few,TRBV4-2,TRBD1,CASSLHRGWFAGELFF,TGTGCCAGCAGCCTCCACAGGGGCTGGTTCGCCGGGGAGCTGTTTTTT
TRBJ2-7,few,TRBV7-3,TRBD2,CASSPSGGDYEQYF,TGTGCCAGCAGTCCTAGTGGGGGGGACTACGAGCAGTACTTC
TRBJ2-3,few,TRBV3-1,-,CASSQNGPDTQYF,TGTGCCAGCAGCCAAAATGGACCAGATACGCAGTATTTT
TRBJ1-6,-,TRBV5-8,-,CASRKVELYNSPLHF,TGTGCCAGCAGGAAGGTGGAACTATATAATTCACCCCTCCACTTT
TRBJ2-5,few,TRBV7-2,-,CASSKEQNQETQYF,TGTGCCAGCAGTAAAGAACAGAACCAAGAGACCCAGTACTTC
TRBJ2-7,-,TRBV10-3,-,CAISGDTSSYEQYF,TGTGCCATCAGTGGTGACACTAGCTCCTACGAGCAGTACTTC
TRBJ2-2,-,TRBV20-1,-,CSARLPGRYTGELFF,TGCAGTGCTAGGCTCCCAGGGCGGTACACCGGGGAGCTGTTTTTT
TRBJ2-7,-,TRBV20-1,-,CSARMGYEQYF,TGCAGTGCTAGAATGGGATACGAGCAGTACTTC
TRBJ1-2,-,TRBV14,-,CASSRTGEYGYTF,TGTGCCAGCAGCCGGACGGGTGAATATGGCTACACCTTC
TRBJ2-7,few,TRBV7-2,-,CASSLELGRVYEQYF,TGTGCCAGCAGCTTAGAACTGGGGCGGGTATACGAGCAGTACTTC
TRBJ2-5,few,TRBV28,-,CASSSIAQKETQYF,TGTGCCAGCAGTTCCATAGCCCAAAAAGAGACCCAGTACTTC
TRBJ2-1,few,TRBV7-8,TRBD2,CASRFLSGGAGNEQFF,TGTGCCAGCAGATTTCTAAGCGGGGGGGCGGGGAATGAGCAGTTCTTC